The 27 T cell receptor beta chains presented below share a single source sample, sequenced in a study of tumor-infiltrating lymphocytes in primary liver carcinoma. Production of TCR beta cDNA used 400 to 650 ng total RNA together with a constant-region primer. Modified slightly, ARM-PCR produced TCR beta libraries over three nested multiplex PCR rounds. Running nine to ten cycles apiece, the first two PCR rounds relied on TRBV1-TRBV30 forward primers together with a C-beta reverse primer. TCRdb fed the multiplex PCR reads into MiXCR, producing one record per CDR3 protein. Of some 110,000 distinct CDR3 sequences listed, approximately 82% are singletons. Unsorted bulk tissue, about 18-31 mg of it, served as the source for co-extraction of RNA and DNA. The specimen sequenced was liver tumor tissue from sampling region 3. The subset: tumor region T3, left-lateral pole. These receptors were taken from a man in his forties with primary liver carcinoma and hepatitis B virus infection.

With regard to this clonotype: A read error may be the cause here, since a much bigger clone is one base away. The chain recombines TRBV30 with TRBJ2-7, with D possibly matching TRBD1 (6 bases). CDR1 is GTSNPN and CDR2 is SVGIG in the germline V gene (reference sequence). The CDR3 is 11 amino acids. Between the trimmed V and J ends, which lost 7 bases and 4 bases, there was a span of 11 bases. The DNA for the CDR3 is TGTGCCTATACGGACAGATACGAGCAGTACTTC. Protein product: CAYTDRYEQYF.

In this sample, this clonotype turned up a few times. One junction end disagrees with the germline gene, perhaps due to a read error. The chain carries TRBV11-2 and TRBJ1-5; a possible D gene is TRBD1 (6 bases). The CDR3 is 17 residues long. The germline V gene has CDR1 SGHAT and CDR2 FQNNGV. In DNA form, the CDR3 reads TGTGCCAGCAGCTCAGTGGGGGTAACAGGGAGCAATCAACCCCAGCATTTT. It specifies CASSSVGVTGSNQPQHF.

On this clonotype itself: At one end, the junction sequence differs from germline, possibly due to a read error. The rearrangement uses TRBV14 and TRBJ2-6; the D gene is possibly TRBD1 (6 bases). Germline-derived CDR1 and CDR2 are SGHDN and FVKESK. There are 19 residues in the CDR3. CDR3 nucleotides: TGTGCCAGCAGAACACGATGGACAGTGCTCCTCTCTGGGGCCAACATCCTGACTTTC. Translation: CASRTRWTVLLSGANILTF.

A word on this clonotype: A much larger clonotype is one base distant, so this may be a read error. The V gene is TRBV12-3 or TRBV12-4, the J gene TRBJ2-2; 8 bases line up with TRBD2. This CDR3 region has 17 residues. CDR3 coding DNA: TGTGCCAGCAGTTTCCGGGGTGGCGGGAGGAACACCGGGGTGCTGTTTTTT. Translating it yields CASSFRGGGRNTGVLFF.

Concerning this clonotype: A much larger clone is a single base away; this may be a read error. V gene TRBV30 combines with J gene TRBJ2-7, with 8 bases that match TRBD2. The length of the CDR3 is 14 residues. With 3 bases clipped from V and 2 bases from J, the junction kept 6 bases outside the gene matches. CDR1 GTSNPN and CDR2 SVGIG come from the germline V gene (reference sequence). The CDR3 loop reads CAWRELADPYEQYF. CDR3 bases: TGTGCCTGGAGGGAACTAGCGGATCCCTACGAGCAGTACTTC.

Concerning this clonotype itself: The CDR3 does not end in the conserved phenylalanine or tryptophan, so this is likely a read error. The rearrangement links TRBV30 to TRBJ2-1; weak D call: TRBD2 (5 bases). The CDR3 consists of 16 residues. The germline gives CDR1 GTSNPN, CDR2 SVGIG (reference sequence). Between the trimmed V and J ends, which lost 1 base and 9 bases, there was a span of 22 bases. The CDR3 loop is CAWSGSVRADGAEQFS. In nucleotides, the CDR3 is TGTGCCTGGAGTGGTAGCGTGAGGGCCGATGGCGCTGAGCAGTTCTCC.

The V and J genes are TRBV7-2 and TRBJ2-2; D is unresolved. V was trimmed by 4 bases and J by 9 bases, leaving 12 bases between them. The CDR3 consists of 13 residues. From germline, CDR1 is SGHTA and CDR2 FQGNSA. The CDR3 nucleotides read TGTGCCAGCAGCTCCCAACAGACCCGGGAGCTGTTTTTT. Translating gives CASSSQQTRELFF.

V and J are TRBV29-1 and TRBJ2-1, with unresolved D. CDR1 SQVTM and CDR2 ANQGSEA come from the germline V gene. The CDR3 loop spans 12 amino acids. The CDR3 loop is CILDSRIHEQFF. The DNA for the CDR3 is TGCATCCTAGATTCAAGAATCCATGAGCAGTTCTTC.

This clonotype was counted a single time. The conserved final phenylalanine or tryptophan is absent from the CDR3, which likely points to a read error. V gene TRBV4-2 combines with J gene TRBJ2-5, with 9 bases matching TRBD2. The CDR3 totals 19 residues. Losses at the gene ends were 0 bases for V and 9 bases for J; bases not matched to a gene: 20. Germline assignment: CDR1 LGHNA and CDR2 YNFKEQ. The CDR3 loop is CASSQDRLVAGGPGEAQYS. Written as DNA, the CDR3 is TGTGCCAGCAGCCAAGATCGGTTGGTGGCGGGAGGGCCCGGGGAGGCCCAGTACTCC.

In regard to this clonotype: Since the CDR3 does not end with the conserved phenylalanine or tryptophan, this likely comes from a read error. This chain's CDR3 is CANRDGQGAGELFL. The DNA of the CDR3 is TGTGCCAACAGAGACGGACAGGGGGCCGGGGAGCTGTTTCTT. The J gene is TRBJ2-2, the V gene TRBV6-4; 10 bases are a match to TRBD1. V lost 10 bases to trimming and J lost 6 bases; unmatched junction nucleotides: 8. The germline CDR1 and CDR2 sequences are MRHNA and SNTAGT. CDR3 length equals 14 residues.

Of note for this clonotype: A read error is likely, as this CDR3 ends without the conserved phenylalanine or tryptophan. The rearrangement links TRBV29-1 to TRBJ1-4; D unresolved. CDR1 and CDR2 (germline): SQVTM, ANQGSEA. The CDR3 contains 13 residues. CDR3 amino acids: CSVEGGMGEKLFY. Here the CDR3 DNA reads TGCAGTGTTGAAGGAGGGATGGGTGAAAAACTGTTTTAT.

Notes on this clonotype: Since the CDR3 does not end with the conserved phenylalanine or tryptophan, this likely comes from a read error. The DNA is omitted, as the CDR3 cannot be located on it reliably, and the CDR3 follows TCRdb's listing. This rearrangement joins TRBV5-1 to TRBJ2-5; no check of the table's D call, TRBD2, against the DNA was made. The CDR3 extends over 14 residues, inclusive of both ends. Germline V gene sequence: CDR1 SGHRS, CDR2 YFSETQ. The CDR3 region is CASRSGRLQENLYL.

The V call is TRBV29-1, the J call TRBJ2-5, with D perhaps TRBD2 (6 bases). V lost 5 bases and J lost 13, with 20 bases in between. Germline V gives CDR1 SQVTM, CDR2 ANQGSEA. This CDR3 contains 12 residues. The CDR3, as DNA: TGCAGCGTTTGGGGGGAGCAAGAGACTCGGTACTTC. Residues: CSVWGEQETRYF. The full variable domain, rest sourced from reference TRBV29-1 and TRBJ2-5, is SAVISQKPSRDICQRGTSLTIQCQVDSQVTMMFWYRQQPGQSLTLIATANQGSEATYESGFVIDKFPISRPNLTFSTLTVSNMSPEDSSIYLCSVWGEQETRYFGPGTRLLVL.

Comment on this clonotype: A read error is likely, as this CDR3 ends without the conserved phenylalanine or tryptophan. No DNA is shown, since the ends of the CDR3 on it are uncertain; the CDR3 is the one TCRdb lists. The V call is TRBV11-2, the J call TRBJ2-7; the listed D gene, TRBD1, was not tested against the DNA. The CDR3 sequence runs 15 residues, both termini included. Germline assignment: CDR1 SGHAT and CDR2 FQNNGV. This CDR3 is CASNSGRLYAPEQCI.

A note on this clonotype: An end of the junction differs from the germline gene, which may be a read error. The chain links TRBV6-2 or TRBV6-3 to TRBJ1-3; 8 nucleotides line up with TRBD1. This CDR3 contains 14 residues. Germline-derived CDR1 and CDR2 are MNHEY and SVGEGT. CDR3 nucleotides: TGTGCCAGCAGTACGCATCCGGGACAGGACACCATTTATTTT. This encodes CASSTHPGQDTIYF.

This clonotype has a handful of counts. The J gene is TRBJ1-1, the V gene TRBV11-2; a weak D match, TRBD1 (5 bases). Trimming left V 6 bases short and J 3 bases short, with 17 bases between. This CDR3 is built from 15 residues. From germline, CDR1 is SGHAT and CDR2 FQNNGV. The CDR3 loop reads CASRYGGSRHTEAFF. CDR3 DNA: TGTGCCAGCAGGTACGGGGGGAGTCGGCACACTGAAGCTTTCTTT.

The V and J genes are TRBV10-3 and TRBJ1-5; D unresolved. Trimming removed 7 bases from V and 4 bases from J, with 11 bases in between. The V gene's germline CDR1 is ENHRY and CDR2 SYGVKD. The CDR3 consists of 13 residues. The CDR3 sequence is CAINDTENQPQHF. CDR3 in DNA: TGTGCCATCAATGATACAGAGAATCAGCCCCAGCATTTT.

Here the CDR3 DNA reads TGTGCCAGCAGTATACATCCGCAGATCTCCTACGAGCAGTACTTC. It codes for CASSIHPQISYEQYF. The J gene is TRBJ2-7, the V gene TRBV28, with no clear D. V lost 5 bases to trimming and J lost 0 bases, with 14 bases between them. The CDR3 has 15 residues. Germline lookup yields CDR1 MDHEN and CDR2 SYDVKM.

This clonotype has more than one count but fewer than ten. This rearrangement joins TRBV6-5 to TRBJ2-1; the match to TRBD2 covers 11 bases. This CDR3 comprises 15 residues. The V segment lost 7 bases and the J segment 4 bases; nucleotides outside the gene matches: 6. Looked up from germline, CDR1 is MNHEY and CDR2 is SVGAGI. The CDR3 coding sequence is TGTGCCAGCAACTCACTAGCGGGAGATTACAATGAGCAGTTCTTC. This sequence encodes CASNSLAGDYNEQFF.

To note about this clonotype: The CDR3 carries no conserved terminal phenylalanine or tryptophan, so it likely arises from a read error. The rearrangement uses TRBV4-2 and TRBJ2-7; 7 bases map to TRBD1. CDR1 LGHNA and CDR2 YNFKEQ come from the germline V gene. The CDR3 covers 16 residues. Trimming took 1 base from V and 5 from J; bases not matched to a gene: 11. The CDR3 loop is CASSQVAETGFHEQYL. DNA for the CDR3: TGTGCCAGCAGCCAAGTGGCCGAGACAGGGTTCCACGAGCAGTACCTC.

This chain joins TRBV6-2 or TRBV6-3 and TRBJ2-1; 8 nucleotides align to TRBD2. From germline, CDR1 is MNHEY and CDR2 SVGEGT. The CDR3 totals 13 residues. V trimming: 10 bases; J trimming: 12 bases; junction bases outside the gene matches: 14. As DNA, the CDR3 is TGTGCCACCAGACCGGGACTAGTCGGGAGGCAGTTCTTC. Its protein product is CATRPGLVGRQFF.

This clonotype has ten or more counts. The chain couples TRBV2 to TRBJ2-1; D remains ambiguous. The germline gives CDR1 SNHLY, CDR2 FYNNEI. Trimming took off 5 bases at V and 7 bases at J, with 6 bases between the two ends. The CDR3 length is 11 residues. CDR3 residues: CASSPLNEQFF. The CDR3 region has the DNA TGTGCCAGCAGTCCACTGAATGAGCAGTTCTTC.

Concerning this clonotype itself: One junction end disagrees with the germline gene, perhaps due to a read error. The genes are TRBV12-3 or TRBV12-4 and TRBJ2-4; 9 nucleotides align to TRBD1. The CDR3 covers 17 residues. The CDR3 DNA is TGTGCCAGCAGCCTTTTTGGCCCGGGACAGGGTACAAACATTCACTACTTC. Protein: CASSLFGPGQGTNIHYF.

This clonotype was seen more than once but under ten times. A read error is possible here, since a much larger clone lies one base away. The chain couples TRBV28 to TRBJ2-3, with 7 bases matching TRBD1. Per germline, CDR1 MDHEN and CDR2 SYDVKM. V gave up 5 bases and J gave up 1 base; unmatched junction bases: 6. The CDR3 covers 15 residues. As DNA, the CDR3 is TGTGCCAGCAGTCTACAGGGGACACGCACAGATACGCAGTATTTT. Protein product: CASSLQGTRTDTQYF.

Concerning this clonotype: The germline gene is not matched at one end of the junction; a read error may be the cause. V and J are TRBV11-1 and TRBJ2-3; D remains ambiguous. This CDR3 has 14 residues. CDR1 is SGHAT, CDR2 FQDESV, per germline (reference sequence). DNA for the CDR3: TGTGCCAGCAATCCCGGGCCAAGCGCAGATACACAGTATTTT. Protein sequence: CASNPGPSADTQYF.

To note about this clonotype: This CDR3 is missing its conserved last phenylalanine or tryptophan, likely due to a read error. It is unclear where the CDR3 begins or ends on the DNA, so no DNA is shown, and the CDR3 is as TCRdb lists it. Here the CDR3 reads CSHRTSGDYNEQFL. The chain links TRBV29-1 to TRBJ2-1; the DNA was not used to check the table's D call, TRBD2. Germline V gene data show CDR1 as SQVTM and CDR2 as ANQGSEA. The CDR3 totals 14 residues, both ends included.

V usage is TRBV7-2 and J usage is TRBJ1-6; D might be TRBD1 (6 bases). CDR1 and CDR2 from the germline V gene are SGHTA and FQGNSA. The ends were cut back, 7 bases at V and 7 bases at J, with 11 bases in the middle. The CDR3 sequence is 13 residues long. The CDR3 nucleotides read TGTGCCAGCAACAGGGAAGGGAATTCACCCCTCCACTTT. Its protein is CASNREGNSPLHF.